This T cell receptor (beta chain) was sequenced for a study of T cell responses to AZD1222 COVID-19 vaccine. Generated by immunoSEQ multiplex PCR, the TCRdb table keeps only in-frame clones and is missing some. Of about 150,000 clones in the sample, 89% were seen once. Study observations and caveats: With two AZD1222 doses given, Spike-specific TCR breadth and depth both rose. Possibly, clonal diversity was underestimated; donors were largely white British and included more females.

Pooled together were second doses at about 4 or about 12 weeks. This clone was seen just once. Its matching antigen is unknown. The sequence was obtained from an adult who received the AZD1222 COVID-19 vaccine. Specimen: peripheral blood, collected 28 days after the second AZD1222 dose.

The CDR3 is CASKTGGAEAFF. CDR3 bases: TGTGCCAGCAAAACAGGGGGCGCTGAAGCTTTCTTT. The V call is TRBV27, the J call TRBJ1-1, with 9 bases identical to TRBD1. There are 12 residues in the CDR3. Per the germline V gene, CDR1 is MNHEY and CDR2 is SMNVEV (reference sequence). Trimming cost V 7 bases and J 6 bases; bases outside gene matches: 3.